This TCR beta chain was recorded in a study of CD8 T cells in Susac syndrome. Trimming took 3 bases from V and 5 from J; bases not matched to a gene: 10. This CDR3 has 16 amino acids. The germline gives CDR1 KGHSH, CDR2 LQKENI. Reverse transcription used 0.5 to 1 ug RNA and random hexamers. In TCRdb, the immunoSEQ multiplex PCR reads were re-called with MiXCR into one record per CDR3 protein. This repertoire shows about 200,000 distinct CDR3 sequences, approximately 95% found once; its top ten account for 0.082%. This chain links TRBV18 with TRBJ1-5; 7 bases align to TRBD1. The clonotype was recovered from a human donor with multiple sclerosis. Sequencing input: CD4+ T cells from PBMCs. The CDR3 DNA reads TGTGCCAGCTCACCTCCCGGACAGGTTCCTTATCAGCCCCAGCATTTT. The encoded protein is CASSPPGQVPYQPQHF. The variable domain in full, completed from reference TRBV18 and TRBJ1-5, reads NAGVMQNPRHLVRRRGQEARLRCSPMKGHSHVYWYRQLPEEGLKFMVYLQKENIIDESGMPKERFSAEFPKEGPSILRIQQVVRGDSAAYFCASSPPGQVPYQPQHFGDGTRLSIL.